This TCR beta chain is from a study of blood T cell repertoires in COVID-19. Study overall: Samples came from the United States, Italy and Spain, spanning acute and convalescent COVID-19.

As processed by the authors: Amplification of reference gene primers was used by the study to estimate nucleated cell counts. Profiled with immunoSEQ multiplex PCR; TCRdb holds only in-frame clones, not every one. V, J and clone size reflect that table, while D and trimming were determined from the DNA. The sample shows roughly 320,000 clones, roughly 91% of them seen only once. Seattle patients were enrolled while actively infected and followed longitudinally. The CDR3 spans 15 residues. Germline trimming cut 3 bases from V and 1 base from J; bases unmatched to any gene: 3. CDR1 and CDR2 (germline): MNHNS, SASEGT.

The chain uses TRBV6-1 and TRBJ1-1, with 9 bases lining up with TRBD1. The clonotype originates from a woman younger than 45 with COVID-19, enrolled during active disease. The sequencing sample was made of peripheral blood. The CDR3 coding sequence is TGTGCCAGCAGTGACCAGGACAGGGGGAACACTGAAGCTTTCTTT. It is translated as CASSDQDRGNTEAFF.